Here is one T cell receptor beta chain with its context. One end of the junction does not line up with germline, which may come from a read error. This entry belongs to a study of blood T cell repertoires in COVID-19. Study in general: In each case, the material was cDNA or gDNA derived from T cells, B-cell-depleted T cells, or PBMCs.

The CDR3 totals 14 residues. The germline V gene has CDR1 GTSNPN and CDR2 SVGIG (reference sequence). Measured with immunoSEQ multiplex PCR; TCRdb has only the in-frame clones, and not every one. Of about 180,000 clones listed, approximately 88% are singletons. This sequence joins TRBV30 and TRBJ2-7; 15 bases agree with TRBD2. The sequence derives from a woman aged 30 to 39 with acute or convalescent COVID-19. Sequencing was performed on peripheral blood. Written as DNA, the CDR3 is TGTGCCTGGAGTGGAGAAAATCCGGGACTAGCGGGGGGCTTC. Its protein product is CAWSGENPGLAGGF. The full variable domain, in which reference TRBV30 and TRBJ2-7 provide the parts outside the CDR3, is SQTIHQWPATLVQPVGSPLSLECTVEGTSNPNLYWYRQAAGRGLQLLFYSVGIGQISSEVPQNLSASRPQDRQFILSSKKLLLSDSGFYLCAWSGENPGLAGGFGPGTRLTVT.